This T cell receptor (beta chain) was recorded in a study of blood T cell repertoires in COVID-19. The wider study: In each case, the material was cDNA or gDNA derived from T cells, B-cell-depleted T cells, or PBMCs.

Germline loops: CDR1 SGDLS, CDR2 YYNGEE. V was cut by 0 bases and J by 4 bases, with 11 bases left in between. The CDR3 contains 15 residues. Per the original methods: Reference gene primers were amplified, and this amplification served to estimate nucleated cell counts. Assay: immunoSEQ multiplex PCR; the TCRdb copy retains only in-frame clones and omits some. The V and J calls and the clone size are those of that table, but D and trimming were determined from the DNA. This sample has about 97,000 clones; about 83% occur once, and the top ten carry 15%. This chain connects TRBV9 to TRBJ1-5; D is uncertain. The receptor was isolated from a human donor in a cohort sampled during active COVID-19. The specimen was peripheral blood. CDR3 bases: TGTGCCAGCAGCGTAGATGGGGAGGCAAATCAGCCCCAGCATTTT. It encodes CASSVDGEANQPQHF.